One and the same sample provided the 23 T cell receptor beta chains below, sequenced in a study of PD-1 blockade in mismatch repair-deficient tumors. Data came from immunoSEQ multiplex PCR; TCRdb stores just in-frame clones and leaves some out. The sample includes more than 50,000 clones, about nine tenths of them seen just once. This specimen consisted of peripheral blood, obtained 52 weeks after starting pembrolizumab. The receptors derive from an adult with mismatch repair-deficient cancer.

J is TRBJ2-1 and V is TRBV27; no reliable D call. V dropped 2 bases and J dropped 0 bases, with 8 bases sitting between them. Per the germline V gene, CDR1 is MNHEY and CDR2 is SMNVEV (reference sequence). The CDR3 covers 15 residues. Here the CDR3 DNA reads TGTGCCAGCAGTTTAGGAGTAGGCTCCTACAATGAGCAGTTCTTC. Translating gives CASSLGVGSYNEQFF.

The V call is TRBV11-1, the J call TRBJ2-2, with 7 bases that match TRBD1. Per the germline V gene, CDR1 is SGHAT and CDR2 is FQDESV (reference sequence). V lost 1 base and J lost 0; bases outside the gene matches: 2. The CDR3 has 16 residues. The CDR3 sequence is CASSLVGTANTGELFF. CDR3 nucleotides: TGTGCCAGCAGCTTAGTCGGGACAGCGAACACCGGGGAGCTGTTTTTT.

The chain employs TRBV7-9 and TRBJ2-3; D gene ambiguous. This CDR3 region has 17 residues. Germline assignment: CDR1 SEHNR and CDR2 FQNEAQ (reference sequence). Trimming cost V 5 bases and J 0 bases, with 18 bases left between them. Here the CDR3 reads CASSSPLGELSTDTQYF. In DNA, the CDR3 is TGTGCCAGCAGCAGTCCTCTGGGCGAACTAAGCACAGATACGCAGTATTTT.

V usage is TRBV12-5 and J usage is TRBJ1-1, with no clear D. Germline V gives CDR1 LGHNT, CDR2 FRNRAP. The CDR3 spans 12 residues. The V end was cut by 0 bases, the J end by 3 bases, with 2 bases between. CDR3 region: CASGLVYTEAFF. In nucleotides, the CDR3 is TGTGCTAGTGGTTTGGTTTACACTGAAGCTTTCTTT.

The chain links TRBV19 to TRBJ2-1; TRBD2 aligns across 9 bases. This CDR3 spans 15 amino acids. V dropped 1 base and J dropped 6; count of bases not matched to a gene: 4. Germline CDR1 and CDR2: LNHDA and SQIVND (reference sequence). CDR3 in DNA: TGTGCCAGTAGTATAGTAGCGGGAGATGGCAATGAGCAGTTCTTC. It specifies CASSIVAGDGNEQFF.

The chain carries TRBV7-9 and TRBJ2-7; D unclear. The CDR3 loop spans 12 amino acids. The germline V gene encodes CDR1 SEHNR and CDR2 FQNEAQ (reference sequence). V was pared by 4 bases and J by 4 bases, with 8 bases between. CDR3 loop: CASSSVPYEQYF. For the CDR3, the DNA is TGTGCCAGCAGCTCCGTCCCTTACGAGCAGTACTTC.

The V gene is TRBV4-1, the J gene TRBJ1-1, with 9 bases aligning to TRBD1. This CDR3 comprises 18 residues. Trimming cost V 1 base and J 2 bases; bases outside gene matches: 11. Germline values: CDR1 MGHRA, CDR2 YSYEKL. CDR3 region: CASSQVPPHRGRNTEAFF. DNA for the CDR3: TGCGCCAGCAGCCAAGTACCACCTCACAGGGGGCGCAACACTGAAGCTTTCTTT.

J is TRBJ2-7 and V is TRBV10-1; D is unclear. Germline V gene lookup returns CDR1 WNHNN and CDR2 SYGVQD (reference sequence). CDR3 length: 15 amino acids. V gave up 3 bases and J gave up 4 bases, with 16 bases separating them. The CDR3 is CASSDHTAKTYEQYF. In DNA form, the CDR3 reads TGCGCCAGCAGTGATCATACAGCAAAGACGTACGAGCAGTACTTC.

For the CDR3, the DNA is TGTGCCAGTAGTATTAGGAGTCGACTAGCGGGAGGGCCCAACGAGCAGTACTTC. This gives the protein CASSIRSRLAGGPNEQYF. The chain couples TRBV19 to TRBJ2-7; 14 positions agree with TRBD2. The trim removed 3 bases at V and 5 bases at J, leaving 12 bases unmatched. In germline, CDR1 is LNHDA, CDR2 SQIVND (reference sequence). This CDR3 is built from 18 residues.

The gene calls are TRBV4-2 and TRBJ2-3; D tentatively reads TRBD1 or TRBD2 (6 bases each). Trimming removed 1 base from V and 3 bases from J, with 11 bases in between. The V gene's germline CDR1 is LGHNA and CDR2 YNFKEQ. The CDR3 contains 15 residues. CDR3 protein: CASSQGRGRTDTQYF. CDR3 bases: TGTGCCAGCAGCCAAGGTCGGGGGCGAACAGATACGCAGTATTTT.

The chain is built from TRBV9 and TRBJ2-3; D is unclear. Trimming took off 0 bases at V and 3 bases at J, with 8 bases between the two ends. Germline CDR1 and CDR2: SGDLS and YYNGEE. The CDR3 sequence is 14 residues long. The CDR3 region is CASSVDEWTDTQYF. The CDR3 DNA follows: TGTGCCAGCAGCGTAGATGAGTGGACAGATACGCAGTATTTT.

Here the CDR3 DNA reads TGTGCCAGCAGCTTTAGCGGGAATCCGTACAATGAGCAGTTCTTC. It encodes CASSFSGNPYNEQFF. The chain carries TRBV7-6 and TRBJ2-1; TRBD2 aligns across 8 bases. CDR3 length: 15 amino acids. Germline V gives CDR1 SGHVS, CDR2 FNYEAQ. Trimming cost V 3 bases and J 4 bases; bases outside gene matches: 5.

The J gene is TRBJ2-1, the V gene TRBV30, with D unclear. This CDR3 region has 16 residues. Germline loops: CDR1 GTSNPN, CDR2 SVGIG (reference sequence). Deletions cut 0 bases from V and 6 bases from J, with 18 bases between. CDR3 DNA: TGTGCCTGGAGTGTACCGCCCCCAGTCGTTGGCAATGAGCAGTTCTTC. This encodes CAWSVPPPVVGNEQFF.

This clone was seen once. V usage is TRBV10-2 and J usage is TRBJ1-3, with no clear D. This CDR3 contains 14 residues. Deletions cut 3 bases from V and 4 bases from J, with 10 bases between. Looked up from germline, CDR1 is WSHSY and CDR2 is SAAADI. The CDR3 region has the DNA TGCGCCAGCAGTGAACCGTTCCTAGGAAACACCATATATTTT. Translation gives CASSEPFLGNTIYF.

The rearrangement links TRBV10-3 to TRBJ2-3; 12 bases are shared with TRBD2. Germline V gene sequence: CDR1 ENHRY, CDR2 SYGVKD. CDR3 length equals 16 residues. V shed 3 bases and J 7 bases; nucleotides not matched to a gene: 8. The CDR3 is CAISDRLAGVENTQYF. CDR3 DNA sequence: TGTGCCATCAGTGATCGACTAGCGGGAGTTGAGAATACGCAGTATTTT.

The chain combines TRBV29-1 with TRBJ1-1; perhaps TRBD1 as D (5 bases). V lost 5 bases and J 11 bases, leaving 12 bases between the germline ends. This CDR3 has 10 amino acids. Germline V CDR1 and CDR2: SQVTM, ANQGSEA. CDR3 protein: CSVRGASAFF. The CDR3 region has the DNA TGCAGCGTTAGAGGGGCGTCGGCTTTCTTT.

This rearrangement joins TRBV27 to TRBJ2-1, with 7 bases matching TRBD2. The V and J ends lost 10 bases and 0 bases, in that order; junction bases with no gene match: 12. The CDR3 length is 16 residues. Germline CDR1 is MNHEY and CDR2 is SMNVEV (reference sequence). As DNA, the CDR3 is TGTGCCACCAGGGCCCCCGGCGGGAGCTCCTACAATGAGCAGTTCTTC. Translation: CATRAPGGSSYNEQFF.

As DNA, the CDR3 is TGTGCCAGTAGTATTTATAACCATATCAATCAGCCCCAGCATTTT. Its translation is CASSIYNHINQPQHF. J is TRBJ1-5 and V is TRBV19; D gene uncertain. The CDR3 loop spans 15 amino acids. Germline V gives CDR1 LNHDA, CDR2 SQIVND (reference sequence). Trimming removed 3 bases at V and 3 bases at J, with 12 bases between.

This clone appeared once. The chain employs TRBV11-2 and TRBJ2-7, with 10 nucleotides matching TRBD2. The length of the CDR3 is 14 residues. Germline assignment: CDR1 SGHAT and CDR2 FQNNGV. Unmatched junction bases numbered 1, after V lost 1 base and J lost 4 bases. CDR3 sequence: CASSLGTSGYEQYF. The DNA of the CDR3 is TGTGCCAGCAGCTTAGGGACTAGCGGATACGAGCAGTACTTC.

The gene calls are TRBV28 and TRBJ2-3; D might be TRBD2 (5 bases). Germline CDR1 is MDHEN and CDR2 is SYDVKM. With 3 bases removed from V and 5 bases from J, the gap between germline ends came to 12 bases. The CDR3 is 14 residues long. CDR3 amino acids: CASSLEELGDTQYF. For the CDR3, the DNA is TGTGCCAGCAGTTTGGAGGAACTTGGAGATACGCAGTATTTT. The whole variable domain, remainder taken from reference TRBV28 and TRBJ2-3, is DVKVTQSSRYLVKRTGEKVFLECVQDMDHENMFWYRQDPGLGLRLIYFSYDVKMKEKGDIPEGYSVSREKKERFSLILESASTNQTSMYLCASSLEELGDTQYFGPGTRLTVL.

This chain connects TRBV6-5 to TRBJ2-7; D is perhaps TRBD2 (6 bases). The CDR3 is 13 amino acids. V dropped 2 bases and J dropped 5 bases, with 10 bases sitting between them. Germline V gene lookup returns CDR1 MNHEY and CDR2 SVGAGI. The CDR3 reads CASSYGGGNEQYF. DNA of the CDR3: TGTGCCAGCAGTTACGGTGGCGGGAACGAGCAGTACTTC.

The chain combines TRBV29-1 with TRBJ2-7, with a possible D match to TRBD1 (6 bases). Germline CDR1 reads SQVTM; CDR2 reads ANQGSEA. Trimming shortened V by 5 bases and J by 2 bases, and 13 bases separated the two germline ends. The CDR3 covers 13 residues. The chain's CDR3 is CSVLSRTAYEQYF. Here the CDR3 DNA reads TGCAGCGTTTTGTCCCGGACAGCCTACGAGCAGTACTTC.

The chain recombines TRBV7-2 with TRBJ2-7; D assignment may be TRBD1 or TRBD2 (6 bases each). Trimming took 1 base from V and 0 from J, leaving 19 bases between them. The germline CDR1 and CDR2 sequences are SGHTA and FQGNSA. CDR3 size: 18 residues. CDR3 in amino acids: CASSLGWKGDSSSYEQYF. DNA of the CDR3: TGTGCCAGCAGCTTAGGGTGGAAGGGGGACTCAAGCTCCTACGAGCAGTACTTC.